This T cell receptor beta chain is drawn from a study of post-analysis software for immune sequencing data. About the research overall: Secondary progressive, relapsing-remitting and progressive-relapsing multiple sclerosis were among the included disease courses.

Remarks on this clonotype: Its antigen is unidentified.

cDNA libraries for TCR beta contained unique molecular identifiers. Around 500,000 cDNA molecules were obtained from approximately 0.91 to 9.4 million T cells. From the PCR reads, TCRdb called clonotypes with MiXCR, one entry per CDR3 protein. This sample has hundreds of thousands of distinct CDR3 sequences; 25% to 30% occur once, and the top ten carry 0.56%. CDR3 length: 14 amino acids. V shed 7 bases, J shed 4 bases, and the junction held 6 bases outside the gene matches. Germline loops: CDR1 MDHEN, CDR2 SYDVKM. Findings and limits, study-wide: Relative to controls, patients with multiple sclerosis showed significantly lower normalized Chao1 diversity. Higher frequency in patients than in controls was seen for several TRBV segments, with TRBV5-6, TRBV5-1 and TRBV20-1 among them.

Source material: blood. J is TRBJ2-2 and V is TRBV28; 7 positions match TRBD1. This sequence originates from a girl aged 10 to 17 with multiple sclerosis. The CDR3 is CASIPGQSTGELFF. The CDR3 DNA is TGTGCCAGCATCCCGGGACAGAGCACCGGGGAGCTGTTTTTT.